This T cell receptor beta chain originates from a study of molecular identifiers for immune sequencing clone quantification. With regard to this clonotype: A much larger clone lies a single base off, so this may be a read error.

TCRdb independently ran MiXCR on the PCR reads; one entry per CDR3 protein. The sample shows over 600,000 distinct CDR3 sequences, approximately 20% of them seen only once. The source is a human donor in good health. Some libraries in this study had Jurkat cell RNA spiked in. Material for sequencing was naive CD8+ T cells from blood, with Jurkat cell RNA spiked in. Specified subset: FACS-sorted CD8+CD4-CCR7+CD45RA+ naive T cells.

CDR3 DNA: TGTGCCAGCAGTTTAGTGGGAAATGGTGACCAGTACTTC. The encoded protein is CASSLVGNGDQYF. J is TRBJ2-5 and V is TRBV27; D is uncertain. The CDR3 sequence is 13 residues long. Germline V gives CDR1 MNHEY, CDR2 SMNVEV (reference sequence). V shed 2 bases and J shed 10 bases, with 14 bases lying between them.